These T cell receptor beta chains were read from a single sample in a study of OX40 agonist ivuxolimab in advanced cancers. Profiled with immunoSEQ multiplex PCR; TCRdb holds only in-frame clones, not every one. The sample contains about 26,000 clones, around 85% of which appear only once. The sequencing used CD4+ or CD8+ T cells sorted from blood, collected in a trial of the OX40 agonist ivuxolimab. These TCRs come from an adult with an advanced solid tumor such as melanoma, head and neck, liver or kidney cancer. Both conserved end residues are part of each CDR3. D genes are given only for firm matches. The listing skips clone size in some rows; elsewhere it reads once, few, many or a size class.

>TRBV7-9|14|.|.|TRBJ2-7
CASTPIGDAYEQYF
TGTGCCAGCACCCCAATTGGGGACGCCTACGAGCAGTACTTC
>TRBV7-9|16|.|TRBD1|TRBJ1-2
CASSLGEGGAPGGYTF
TGTGCCAGCAGCTTAGGCGAAGGGGGCGCCCCGGGTGGCTACACCTTC
>TRBV11-2|13|.|.|TRBJ1-2
CASSRPGTYGYTF
TGTGCCAGCAGCCGACCGGGGACCTATGGCTACACCTTC
>TRBV5-4|13|.|.|TRBJ2-7
CASSSWGSYEQYF
TGTGCCAGCAGCTCGTGGGGATCCTACGAGCAGTACTTC
>TRBV2|13|.|.|TRBJ2-7
CASSSSSPYEQYF
TGTGCCAGCAGTAGTTCTAGTCCCTACGAGCAGTACTTC
>TRBV9|16|.|TRBD2|TRBJ2-1
CASSVEAGGPRYEQFF
TGTGCCAGCAGCGTAGAGGCGGGAGGGCCAAGGTATGAGCAGTTCTTC
>TRBV28|15|once|TRBD2|TRBJ2-2
CASSFWTSGTGELFF
TGTGCCAGCAGTTTTTGGACTAGCGGCACCGGGGAGCTGTTTTTT
>TRBV5-6|14|.|.|TRBJ1-6
CASSFGWGNSPLHF
TGTGCCAGCAGCTTTGGCTGGGGCAATTCACCCCTCCACTTT
>TRBV27|13|once|.|TRBJ2-1
CASALDMHNEQFF
TGTGCCAGCGCTTTAGACATGCACAATGAGCAGTTCTTC
>TRBV5-1|11|.|.|TRBJ2-7
CASSLADEQYF
TGCGCCAGCAGCTTGGCCGACGAGCAGTACTTC
>TRBV7-9|13|.|.|TRBJ2-7
CASSYYDGYEQYF
TGTGCCAGCAGTTACTACGACGGCTACGAGCAGTACTTC
>TRBV2|16|.|.|TRBJ1-1
CASSVGRRLWGPEAFF
TGTGCCAGCAGTGTCGGCAGAAGACTATGGGGCCCTGAAGCTTTCTTT
>TRBV27|14|.|.|TRBJ1-2
CASSFGESTYGYTF
TGTGCCAGCAGTTTTGGGGAGAGTACCTATGGCTACACCTTC
>TRBV28|15|.|TRBD2|TRBJ2-7
CASSPRLAGVFEQYF
TGTGCCAGCAGTCCAAGACTAGCGGGAGTGTTCGAGCAGTACTTC